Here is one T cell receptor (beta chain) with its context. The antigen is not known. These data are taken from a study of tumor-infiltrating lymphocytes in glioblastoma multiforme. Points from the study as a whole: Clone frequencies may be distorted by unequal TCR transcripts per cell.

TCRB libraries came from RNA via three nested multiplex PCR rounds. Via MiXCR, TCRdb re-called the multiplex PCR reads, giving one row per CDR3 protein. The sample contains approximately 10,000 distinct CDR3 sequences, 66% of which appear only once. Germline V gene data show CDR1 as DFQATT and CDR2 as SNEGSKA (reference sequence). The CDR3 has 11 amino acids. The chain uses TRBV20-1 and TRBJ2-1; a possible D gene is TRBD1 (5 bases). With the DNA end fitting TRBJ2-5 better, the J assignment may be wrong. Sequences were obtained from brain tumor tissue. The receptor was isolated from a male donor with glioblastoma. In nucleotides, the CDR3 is TGCAGTGGACAGAAACAAGAGACCCAGTACTTC. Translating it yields CSGQKQETQYF.